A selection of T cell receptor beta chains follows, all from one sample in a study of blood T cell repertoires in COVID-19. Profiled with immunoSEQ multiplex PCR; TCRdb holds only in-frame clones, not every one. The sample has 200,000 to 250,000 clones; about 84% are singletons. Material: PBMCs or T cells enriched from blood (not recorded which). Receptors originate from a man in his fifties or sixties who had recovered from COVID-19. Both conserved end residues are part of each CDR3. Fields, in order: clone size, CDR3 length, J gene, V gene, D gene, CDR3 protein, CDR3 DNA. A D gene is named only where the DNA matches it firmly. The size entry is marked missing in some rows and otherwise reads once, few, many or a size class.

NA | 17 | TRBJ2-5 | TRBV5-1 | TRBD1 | CASSLGYQTGREETQYF | TGCGCCAGCAGCTTGGGGTACCAGACAGGGCGGGAAGAGACCCAGTACTTC
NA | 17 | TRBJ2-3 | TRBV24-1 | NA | CATSVKQDSLRTDTQYF | TGTGCCACCAGTGTCAAACAGGACAGCCTTCGCACAGATACGCAGTATTTT
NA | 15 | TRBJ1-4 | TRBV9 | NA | CASSGRQATNEKLFF | TGTGCCAGCAGCGGCCGACAGGCAACTAATGAAAAACTGTTTTTT
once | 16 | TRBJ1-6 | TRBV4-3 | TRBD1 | CASSLLRQGGNSPLHF | TGCGCCAGCAGCCTGCTCCGACAGGGAGGTAATTCACCCCTCCACTTT
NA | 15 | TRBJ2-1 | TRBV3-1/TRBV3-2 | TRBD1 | CASSQTRQGANEQFF | TGTGCCAGCAGCCAGACCAGACAGGGGGCGAATGAGCAGTTCTTC
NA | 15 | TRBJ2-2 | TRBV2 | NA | CASSALTLNTGELFF | TGTGCCAGCAGTGCACTAACATTGAACACCGGGGAGCTGTTTTTT
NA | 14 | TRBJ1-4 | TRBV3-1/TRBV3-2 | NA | CASSQDLTGRELFF | TGTGCCAGCAGCCAAGACCTGACCGGTCGGGAACTGTTTTTT
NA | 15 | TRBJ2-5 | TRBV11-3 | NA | CASSLEPETRETQYF | TGTGCCAGCAGCTTAGAGCCCGAGACTAGGGAGACCCAGTACTTC
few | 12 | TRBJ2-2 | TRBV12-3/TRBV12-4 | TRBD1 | CASGQDAGELFF | TGTGCCAGTGGACAGGACGCCGGGGAGCTGTTTTTT
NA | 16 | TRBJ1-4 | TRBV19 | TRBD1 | CASSKRTGVGNEKLFF | TGTGCCAGTAGTAAAAGGACAGGGGTCGGTAATGAAAAACTGTTTTTT
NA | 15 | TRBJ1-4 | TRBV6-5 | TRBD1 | CASSLGTGRNEKLFF | TGTGCCAGCAGTTTAGGGACAGGACGAAATGAAAAACTGTTTTTT
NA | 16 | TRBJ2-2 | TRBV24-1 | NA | CATSDRPPSNTGELFF | TGTGCCACCAGTGACCGTCCCCCCTCTAACACCGGGGAGCTGTTTTTT
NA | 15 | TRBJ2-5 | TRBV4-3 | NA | CASSQDLGAQETQYF | TGCGCCAGCAGCCAAGATCTGGGGGCCCAAGAGACCCAGTACTTC
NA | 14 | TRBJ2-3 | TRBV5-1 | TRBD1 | CASSPGQSTDTQYF | TGCGCCAGCAGCCCGGGACAGAGCACAGATACGCAGTATTTT
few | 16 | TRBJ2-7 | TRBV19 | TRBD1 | CASSSRGQGLPYEQYF | TGTGCCAGTAGTTCACGGGGACAGGGGCTACCCTACGAGCAGTACTTC
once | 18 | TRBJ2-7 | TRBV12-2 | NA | CASRLIGGPSRWSYEQYF | TGTGCAAGTCGCTTAATAGGGGGACCCTCACGTTGGAGCTACGAGCAGTACTTC
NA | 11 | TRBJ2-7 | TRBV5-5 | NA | CASSQIYEQYF | TGTGCCAGCAGCCAAATCTACGAGCAGTACTTC
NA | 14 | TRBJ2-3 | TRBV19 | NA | CASSIGYSTDTQYF | TGTGCCAGTAGTATAGGCTATAGCACAGATACGCAGTATTTT
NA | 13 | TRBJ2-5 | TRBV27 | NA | CASSPTRQETQYF | TGTGCCAGCAGTCCGACTAGGCAAGAGACCCAGTACTTC
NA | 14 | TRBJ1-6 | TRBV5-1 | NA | CASSSGQRDSPLHF | TGCGCCAGCAGCTCCGGACAGAGGGATTCACCCCTCCACTTT
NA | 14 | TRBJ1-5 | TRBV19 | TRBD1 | CASSTTGNNQPQHF | TGTGCCAGTAGTACGACAGGGAACAATCAGCCCCAGCATTTT
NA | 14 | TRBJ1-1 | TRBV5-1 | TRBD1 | CASSPGQVNTEAFF | TGCGCCAGCAGCCCGGGACAGGTGAACACTGAAGCTTTCTTT
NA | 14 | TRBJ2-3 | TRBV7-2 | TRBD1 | CASSLLQGADTQYF | TGTGCCAGCAGCTTACTACAGGGGGCAGATACGCAGTATTTT
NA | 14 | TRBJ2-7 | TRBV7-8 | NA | CASSVIKEAYEQYF | TGTGCCAGCAGCGTTATAAAGGAGGCCTACGAGCAGTACTTC
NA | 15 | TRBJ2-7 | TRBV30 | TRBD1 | CAWRKPGTGTYEQYF | TGTGCCTGGAGAAAACCCGGGACAGGTACCTACGAGCAGTACTTC
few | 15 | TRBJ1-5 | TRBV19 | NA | CASNYDRGSNQPQHF | TGTGCCAGTAATTATGACCGGGGAAGCAATCAGCCCCAGCATTTT
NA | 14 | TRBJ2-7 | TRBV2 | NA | CASTPPGHTYEQYF | TGTGCCAGCACCCCCCCGGGACATACTTACGAGCAGTACTTC
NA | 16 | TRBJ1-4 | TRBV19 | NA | CASNKTGIETNEKLFF | TGTGCCAGTAACAAAACAGGGATTGAAACTAATGAAAAACTGTTTTTT
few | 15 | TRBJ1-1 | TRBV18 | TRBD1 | CASSPVGQGVTEAFF | TGTGCCAGCTCACCAGTCGGACAGGGGGTCACTGAAGCTTTCTTT
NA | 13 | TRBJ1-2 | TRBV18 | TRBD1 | CASSRTGSEGYTF | TGTGCCAGCTCACGGACAGGGTCGGAAGGCTACACCTTC
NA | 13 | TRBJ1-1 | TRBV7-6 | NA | CASSRIPGGEAFF | TGTGCCAGCAGTCGTATACCGGGAGGTGAAGCTTTCTTT
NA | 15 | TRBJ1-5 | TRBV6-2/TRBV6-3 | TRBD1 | CASSRNRGLSQPQHF | TGTGCCAGCAGCAGAAACAGGGGTTTGAGCCAGCCCCAGCATTTT
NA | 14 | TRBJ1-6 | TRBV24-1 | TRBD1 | CATSPGQYNSPLHF | TGTGCCACCAGTCCGGGACAGTATAATTCACCCCTCCACTTT
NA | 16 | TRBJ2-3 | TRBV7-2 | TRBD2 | CASSILADPSTDTQYF | TGTGCCAGCAGCATTCTAGCGGATCCCTCCACAGATACGCAGTATTTT
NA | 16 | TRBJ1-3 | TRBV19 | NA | CASSIRQANSGNTIYF | TGTGCCAGTAGTATTAGGCAGGCCAACTCTGGAAACACCATATATTTT
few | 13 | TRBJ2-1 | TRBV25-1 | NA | CASMTSGNNEQFF | TGTGCCAGCATGACTAGTGGGAACAATGAGCAGTTCTTC
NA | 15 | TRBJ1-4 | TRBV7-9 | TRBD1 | CASSFTGGGNEKLFF | TGTGCCAGCAGCTTTACAGGGGGCGGGAATGAAAAACTGTTTTTT
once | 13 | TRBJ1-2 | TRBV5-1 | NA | CASSPDNLEGYTF | TGCGCCAGCAGCCCGGACAACCTTGAGGGCTACACCTTC
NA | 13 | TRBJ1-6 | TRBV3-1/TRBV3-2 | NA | CASSQLGQSPLHF | TGTGCCAGCAGCCAACTCGGACAATCACCCCTCCACTTT
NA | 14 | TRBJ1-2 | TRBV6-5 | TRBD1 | CASSPWTGEPGYTF | TGTGCCAGCAGTCCGTGGACAGGGGAGCCTGGCTACACCTTC
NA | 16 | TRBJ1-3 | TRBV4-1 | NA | CASSQDYRESGNTIYF | TGCGCCAGCAGCCAAGATTACAGGGAAAGTGGAAACACCATATATTTT
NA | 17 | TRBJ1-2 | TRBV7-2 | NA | CASSPRARGEVLYGYTF | TGTGCCAGCAGCCCCCGAGCGCGCGGGGAGGTACTTTATGGCTACACCTTC
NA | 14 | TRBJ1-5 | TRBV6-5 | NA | CASSPWRDNQPQHF | TGTGCCAGCAGTCCGTGGAGGGACAATCAGCCCCAGCATTTT
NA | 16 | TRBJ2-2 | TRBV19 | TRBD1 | CASSSPGTGFPGELFF | TGTGCCAGTAGTTCGCCCGGGACAGGGTTTCCCGGGGAGCTGTTTTTT
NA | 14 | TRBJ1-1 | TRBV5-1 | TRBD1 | CASSPDRVVTEAFF | TGCGCCAGCAGCCCGGACAGGGTTGTTACTGAAGCTTTCTTT
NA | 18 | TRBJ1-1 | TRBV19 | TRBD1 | CASSIAGGGAAVDTEAFF | TGTGCCAGTAGTATAGCGGGAGGGGGCGCGGCGGTCGACACTGAAGCTTTCTTT
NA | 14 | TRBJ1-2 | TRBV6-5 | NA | CASTLTQGNYGYTF | TGTGCCAGCACGCTTACTCAGGGAAACTATGGCTACACCTTC
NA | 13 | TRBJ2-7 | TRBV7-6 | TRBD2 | CASSLPGGYEQYF | TGTGCCAGCAGCTTACCGGGGGGCTACGAGCAGTACTTC
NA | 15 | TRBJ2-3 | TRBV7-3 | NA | CASSLEGQHTDTQYF | TGTGCCAGCAGCCTGGAGGGACAGCACACAGATACGCAGTATTTT
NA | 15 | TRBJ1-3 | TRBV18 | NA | CASSPIEVSGNTIYF | TGTGCCAGCTCACCAATCGAGGTCTCTGGAAACACCATATATTTT
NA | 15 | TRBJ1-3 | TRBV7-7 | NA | CASSRGRGSGNTIYF | TGTGCTAGCAGTCGCGGCCGGGGCTCTGGAAACACCATATATTTT
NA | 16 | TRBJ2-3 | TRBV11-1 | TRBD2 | CASSLYRAGGKDTQYF | TGTGCCAGCAGCTTATATCGAGCGGGGGGGAAAGATACGCAGTATTTT
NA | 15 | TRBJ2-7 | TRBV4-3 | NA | CASSLGGGWSYEQYF | TGCGCCAGCAGCCTAGGGGGGGGCTGGTCCTACGAGCAGTACTTC